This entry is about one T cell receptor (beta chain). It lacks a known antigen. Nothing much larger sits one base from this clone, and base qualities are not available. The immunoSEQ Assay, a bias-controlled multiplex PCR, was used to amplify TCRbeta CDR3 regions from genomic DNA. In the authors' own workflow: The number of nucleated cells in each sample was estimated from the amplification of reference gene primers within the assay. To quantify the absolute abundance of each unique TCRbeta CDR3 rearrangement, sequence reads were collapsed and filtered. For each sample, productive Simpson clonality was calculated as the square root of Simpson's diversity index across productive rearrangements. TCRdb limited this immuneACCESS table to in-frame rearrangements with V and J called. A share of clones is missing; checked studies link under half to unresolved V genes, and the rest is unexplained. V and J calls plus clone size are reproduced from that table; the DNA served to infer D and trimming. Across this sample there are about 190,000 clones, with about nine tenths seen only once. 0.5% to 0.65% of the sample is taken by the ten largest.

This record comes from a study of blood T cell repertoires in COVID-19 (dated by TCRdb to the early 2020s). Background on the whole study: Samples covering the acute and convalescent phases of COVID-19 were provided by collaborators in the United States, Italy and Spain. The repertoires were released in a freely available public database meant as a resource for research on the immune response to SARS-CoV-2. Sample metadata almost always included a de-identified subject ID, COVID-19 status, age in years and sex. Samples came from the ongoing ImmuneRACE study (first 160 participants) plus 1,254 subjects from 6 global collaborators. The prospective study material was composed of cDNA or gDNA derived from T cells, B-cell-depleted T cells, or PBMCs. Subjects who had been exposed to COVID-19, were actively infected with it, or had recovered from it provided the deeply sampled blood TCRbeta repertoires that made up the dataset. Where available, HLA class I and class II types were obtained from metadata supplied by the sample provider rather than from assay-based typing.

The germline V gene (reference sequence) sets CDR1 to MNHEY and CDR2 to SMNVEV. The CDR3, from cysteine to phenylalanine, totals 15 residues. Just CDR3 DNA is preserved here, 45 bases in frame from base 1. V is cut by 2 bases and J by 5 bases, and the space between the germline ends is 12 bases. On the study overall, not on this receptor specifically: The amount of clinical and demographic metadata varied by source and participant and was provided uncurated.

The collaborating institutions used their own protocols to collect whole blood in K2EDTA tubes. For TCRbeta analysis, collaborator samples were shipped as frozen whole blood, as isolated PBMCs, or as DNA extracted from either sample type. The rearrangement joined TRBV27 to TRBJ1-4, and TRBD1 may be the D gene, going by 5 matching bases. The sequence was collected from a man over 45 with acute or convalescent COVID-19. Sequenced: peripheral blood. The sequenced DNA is TGTGCCAGCAGTTTAGCGGGGGTAGGGAATGAAAAACTGTTTTTT. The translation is CASSLAGVGNEKLFF.